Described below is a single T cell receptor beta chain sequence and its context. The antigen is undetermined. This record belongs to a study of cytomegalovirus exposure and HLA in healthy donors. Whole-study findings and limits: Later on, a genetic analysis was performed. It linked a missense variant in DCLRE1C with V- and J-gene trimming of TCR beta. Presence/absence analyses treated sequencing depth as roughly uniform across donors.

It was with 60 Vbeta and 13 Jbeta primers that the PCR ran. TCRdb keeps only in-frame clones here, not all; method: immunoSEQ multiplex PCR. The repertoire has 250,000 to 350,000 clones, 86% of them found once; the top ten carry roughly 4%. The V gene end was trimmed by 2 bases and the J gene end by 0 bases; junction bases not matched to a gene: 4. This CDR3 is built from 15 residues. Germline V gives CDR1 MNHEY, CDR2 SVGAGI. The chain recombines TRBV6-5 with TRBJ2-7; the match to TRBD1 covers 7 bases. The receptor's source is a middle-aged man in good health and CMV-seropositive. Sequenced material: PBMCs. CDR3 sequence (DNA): TGTGCCAGCAGTTACCTGACAGGGAACTCCTACGAGCAGTACTTC. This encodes CASSYLTGNSYEQYF.